These T cell receptor beta chains were read from a single sample in a study of blood T cell repertoires in COVID-19. Measured with immunoSEQ multiplex PCR; TCRdb has only the in-frame clones, and not every one. The repertoire holds about 380,000 clones, 88% seen once, with less than 1.5% in the top ten. Sequenced sample: PBMCs or T cells enriched from blood (not recorded which). The receptors here all came from a woman in her late teens or twenties who had recovered from COVID-19. Both conserved end residues are part of each CDR3. The order of the fields is J gene, V gene, CDR3 protein.

TRBJ2-1 | TRBV4-3 | CASSQAAGTSSYNEQFF
TRBJ2-1 | TRBV4-1 | CASSEGVRGNEQFF
TRBJ1-5 | TRBV2 | CASRRQGADNQPQHF
TRBJ1-5 | TRBV6-4 | CASSDSGLGNQPQHF
TRBJ2-1 | TRBV14 | CASSQDPLIIGLAGGSSYNEQFF
TRBJ1-5 | TRBV10-3 | CAISLGQGDQPQHF
TRBJ2-1 | TRBV3-1/TRBV3-2 | CASSQDLRVYNEQFF
TRBJ1-5 | TRBV6-5 | CASSPDRGSNQPQHF
TRBJ1-1 | TRBV19 | CASSPNPGDRKRVTEAFF
TRBJ2-5 | TRBV2 | CASSFDQSPGTQYF
TRBJ1-1 | TRBV7-2 | CASSSPSEDSWNTEAFF
TRBJ1-4 | TRBV28 | CASGWPVEKLFF
TRBJ2-1 | TRBV3-1/TRBV3-2 | CASSRGNRLADNEQFF
TRBJ1-2 | TRBV5-8 | CASSLAPGCTF
TRBJ2-3 | TRBV4-3 | CASSRGLAGSAWADTQYF
TRBJ1-1 | TRBV29-1 | CSACVGVLAFF
TRBJ2-1 | TRBV11-2 | CASSLVRGRGYNEQFF
TRBJ1-4 | TRBV11-2 | CASSSADRDEKLFF
TRBJ1-5 | TRBV6-5 | CASSYSTPFNQPQHF
TRBJ1-3 | TRBV5-1 | CASSLGSRGHSGNTIYF
TRBJ1-2 | TRBV25-1 | CASSRPTGRGYTF